These T cell receptor beta chains were read from a single sample in a study of identical twins' blood T cells. MiXCR was run by TCRdb on the 5' RACE reads, yielding one entry per CDR3 protein. Altogether 400,000 or so distinct CDR3 sequences are present, about 28% being singletons, with the ten largest covering around 5.6%. Sequenced sample: PBMCs. These TCRs come from a woman between 18 and 50 years old in good health. The CDR3 runs from the conserved cysteine through the conserved F or W. The order of the fields is CDR3 protein, CDR3 DNA, clone size, V gene, J gene, D gene. A D gene is named only where the DNA matches it firmly. Rows may omit the clone size; those that give it use once, few, many or a size class.

cdr3_aa: CASSEMEGNTIYF; cdr3_nt: TGTGCCAGCAGTGAAATGGAGGGAAACACCATATATTTT; clone_size: many; v_call: TRBV2; j_call: TRBJ1-3; d_call: NA
cdr3_aa: CASSLYGVTNTEAFF; cdr3_nt: TGTGCCAGCAGTTTGTACGGGGTCACGAACACTGAAGCTTTCTTT; clone_size: few; v_call: TRBV27; j_call: TRBJ1-1; d_call: NA
cdr3_aa: CASSRGFGELFF; cdr3_nt: TGTGCCAGCAGCAGGGGTTTCGGGGAGCTGTTTTTT; clone_size: NA; v_call: TRBV6-5; j_call: TRBJ2-2; d_call: NA
cdr3_aa: CASSLGGGQRYEQYF; cdr3_nt: TGTGCCAGCAGTTTAGGCGGGGGGCAGAGGTACGAGCAGTACTTC; clone_size: many; v_call: TRBV28; j_call: TRBJ2-7; d_call: TRBD2
cdr3_aa: CSASNVNEQFF; cdr3_nt: TGCAGTGCTAGCAACGTCAATGAGCAGTTCTTC; clone_size: few; v_call: TRBV20-1; j_call: TRBJ2-1; d_call: NA
cdr3_aa: CAAGLTGELFF; cdr3_nt: TGTGCCGCTGGGCTTACCGGGGAGCTGTTTTTT; clone_size: NA; v_call: TRBV19; j_call: TRBJ2-2; d_call: NA
cdr3_aa: CASSLIGGRGEKLFF; cdr3_nt: TGTGCCAGCAGCCTCATAGGGGGGAGAGGTGAAAAACTGTTTTTT; clone_size: few; v_call: TRBV3-1; j_call: TRBJ1-4; d_call: NA
cdr3_aa: CASSRTKDGTGEQYF; cdr3_nt: TGTGCCAGCTCACGCACTAAGGACGGGACTGGAGAGCAGTACTTC; clone_size: NA; v_call: TRBV27; j_call: TRBJ2-7; d_call: NA
cdr3_aa: CASIGNSGNTIYF; cdr3_nt: TGTGCCAGCATCGGAAACTCTGGAAACACCATATATTTT; clone_size: many; v_call: TRBV25-1; j_call: TRBJ1-3; d_call: NA
cdr3_aa: CASSLEDSPARQPQHF; cdr3_nt: TGTGCCAGCAGCTTGGAGGACTCCCCGGCCCGGCAGCCCCAGCATTTT; clone_size: NA; v_call: TRBV5-8; j_call: TRBJ1-5; d_call: NA
cdr3_aa: CASSSPGRNTGELFF; cdr3_nt: TGTGCCAGCAGCTCACCGGGACGGAACACCGGGGAGCTGTTTTTT; clone_size: NA; v_call: TRBV5-4; j_call: TRBJ2-2; d_call: NA
cdr3_aa: CASSPPDRASEAFF; cdr3_nt: TGTGCCAGCAGTCCCCCAGACAGGGCCTCTGAAGCTTTCTTT; clone_size: NA; v_call: TRBV12-3/TRBV12-4; j_call: TRBJ1-1; d_call: TRBD1
cdr3_aa: CSARDWAGGSYNEQFF; cdr3_nt: TGCAGTGCTAGAGATTGGGCGGGGGGGTCCTACAATGAGCAGTTCTTC; clone_size: NA; v_call: TRBV20-1; j_call: TRBJ2-1; d_call: TRBD2
cdr3_aa: CSVEDDGATNEKLFF; cdr3_nt: TGCAGCGTTGAAGATGACGGGGCAACTAATGAAAAACTGTTTTTT; clone_size: NA; v_call: TRBV29-1; j_call: TRBJ1-4; d_call: NA
cdr3_aa: CASSLAGGQLYEQYF; cdr3_nt: TGCGCCAGCAGCTTGGCCGGTGGACAGCTCTACGAGCAGTACTTC; clone_size: NA; v_call: TRBV5-1; j_call: TRBJ2-7; d_call: NA
cdr3_aa: CSAREGGRSYGYTF; cdr3_nt: TGCAGTGCTAGAGAAGGAGGCAGGAGCTATGGCTACACCTTC; clone_size: NA; v_call: TRBV20-1; j_call: TRBJ1-2; d_call: NA
cdr3_aa: CASSYSGGLTEAFF; cdr3_nt: TGTGCCAGCAGTTACTCGGGGGGGCTGACTGAAGCTTTCTTT; clone_size: few; v_call: TRBV6-5; j_call: TRBJ1-1; d_call: NA
cdr3_aa: CASSLQTGETEAFF; cdr3_nt: TGCGCCAGCAGCCTTCAGACAGGGGAAACTGAAGCTTTCTTT; clone_size: NA; v_call: TRBV5-1; j_call: TRBJ1-1; d_call: TRBD1
cdr3_aa: CSVRSTGGNTIYF; cdr3_nt: TGCAGCGTCCGCTCGACAGGCGGAAACACCATATATTTT; clone_size: NA; v_call: TRBV29-1; j_call: TRBJ1-3; d_call: NA
cdr3_aa: CASSPGPFYGYTF; cdr3_nt: TGTGCCAGCAGTCCGGGACCTTTTTATGGCTACACCTTC; clone_size: few; v_call: TRBV11-2; j_call: TRBJ1-2; d_call: NA
cdr3_aa: CASKLSATNEKLFF; cdr3_nt: TGCGCCAGCAAGCTCTCTGCAACTAATGAAAAACTGTTTTTT; clone_size: few; v_call: TRBV5-1; j_call: TRBJ1-4; d_call: NA
cdr3_aa: CASRGLERTEAFF; cdr3_nt: TGTGCCAGCAGGGGGTTGGAGAGGACTGAAGCTTTCTTT; clone_size: NA; v_call: TRBV9; j_call: TRBJ1-1; d_call: NA
cdr3_aa: CASRPTGTGELFF; cdr3_nt: TGTGCCAGCAGACCTACAGGGACCGGGGAGCTGTTTTTT; clone_size: many; v_call: TRBV6-5; j_call: TRBJ2-2; d_call: NA
cdr3_aa: CASSMWTGADTQYF; cdr3_nt: TGTGCCAGTAGTATGTGGACAGGGGCGGATACGCAGTATTTT; clone_size: NA; v_call: TRBV19; j_call: TRBJ2-3; d_call: TRBD1
cdr3_aa: CASSYLRWTEAFF; cdr3_nt: TGTGCCAGCAGTTATTTGAGGTGGACTGAAGCTTTCTTT; clone_size: NA; v_call: TRBV6-5; j_call: TRBJ1-1; d_call: NA